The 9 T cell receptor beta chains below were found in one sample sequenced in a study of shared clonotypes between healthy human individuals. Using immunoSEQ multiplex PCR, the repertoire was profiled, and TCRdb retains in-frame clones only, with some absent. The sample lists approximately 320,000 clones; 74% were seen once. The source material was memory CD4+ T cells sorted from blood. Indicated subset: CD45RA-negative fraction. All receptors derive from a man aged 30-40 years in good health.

The CDR3 reads CASSFALGVENEQFF. The CDR3, as DNA: TGTGCCAGCAGCTTCGCTTTGGGGGTCGAGAATGAGCAGTTCTTC. The chain has TRBV7-6 and TRBJ2-1; either TRBD1 or TRBD2 may supply D (5 bases each). Germline values: CDR1 SGHVS, CDR2 FNYEAQ. The V end lost 3 bases, the J end lost 7 bases, and 16 bases lay between the germline ends. The CDR3 sequence is 15 residues long.

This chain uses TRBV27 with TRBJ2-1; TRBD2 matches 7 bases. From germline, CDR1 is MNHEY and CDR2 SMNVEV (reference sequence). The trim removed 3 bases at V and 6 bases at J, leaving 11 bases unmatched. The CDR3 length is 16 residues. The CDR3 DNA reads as TGTGCCAGCAGTTTGCGAGGTATTGGCGGGAGCAATGAGCAGTTCTTC. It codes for CASSLRGIGGSNEQFF.

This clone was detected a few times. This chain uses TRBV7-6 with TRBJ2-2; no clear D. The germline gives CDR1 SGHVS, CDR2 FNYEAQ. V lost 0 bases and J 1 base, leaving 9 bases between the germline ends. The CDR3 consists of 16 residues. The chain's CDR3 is CASSLAPYGNTGELFF. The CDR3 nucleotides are TGTGCCAGCAGCTTAGCGCCGTATGGGAACACCGGGGAGCTGTTTTTT.

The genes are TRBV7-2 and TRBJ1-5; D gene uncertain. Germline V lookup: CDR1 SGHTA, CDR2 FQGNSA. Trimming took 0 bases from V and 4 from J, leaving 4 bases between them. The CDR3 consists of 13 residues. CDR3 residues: CASSLAENQPQHF. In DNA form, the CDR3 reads TGTGCCAGCAGCTTAGCAGAGAATCAGCCCCAGCATTTT.

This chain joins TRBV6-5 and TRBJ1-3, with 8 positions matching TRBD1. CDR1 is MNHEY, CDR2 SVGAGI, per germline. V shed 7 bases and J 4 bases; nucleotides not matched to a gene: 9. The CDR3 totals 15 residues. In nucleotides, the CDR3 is TGTGCCAGCACTGCGGACAGGGACAGAGGAAACACCATATATTTT. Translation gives CASTADRDRGNTIYF.

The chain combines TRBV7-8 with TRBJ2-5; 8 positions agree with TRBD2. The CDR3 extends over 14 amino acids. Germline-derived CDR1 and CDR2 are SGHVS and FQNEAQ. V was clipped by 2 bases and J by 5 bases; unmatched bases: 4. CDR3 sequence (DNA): TGTGCCAGCAGCTTAAACGGGAGGGAGGAGACCCAGTACTTC. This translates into CASSLNGREETQYF.

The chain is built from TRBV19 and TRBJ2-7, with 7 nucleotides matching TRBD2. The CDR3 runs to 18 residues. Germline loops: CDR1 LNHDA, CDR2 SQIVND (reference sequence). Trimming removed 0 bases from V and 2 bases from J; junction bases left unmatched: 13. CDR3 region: CASSIDLSGIRGAYEQYF. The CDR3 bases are TGTGCCAGTAGTATAGATCTAAGCGGGATACGGGGAGCCTACGAGCAGTACTTC.

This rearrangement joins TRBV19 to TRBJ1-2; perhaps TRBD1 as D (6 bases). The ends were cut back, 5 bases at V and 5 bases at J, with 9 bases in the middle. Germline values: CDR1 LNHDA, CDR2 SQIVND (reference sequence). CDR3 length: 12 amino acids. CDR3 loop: CASSWQGYGYTF. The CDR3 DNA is TGTGCCAGTAGTTGGCAGGGGTATGGCTACACCTTC.

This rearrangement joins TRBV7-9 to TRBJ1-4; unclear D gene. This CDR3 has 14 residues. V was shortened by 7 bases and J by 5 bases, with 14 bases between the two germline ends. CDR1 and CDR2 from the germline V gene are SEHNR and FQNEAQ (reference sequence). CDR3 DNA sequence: TGTGCCAGCACCTCCTCGGGGTCGAATGAAAAACTGTTTTTT. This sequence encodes CASTSSGSNEKLFF.